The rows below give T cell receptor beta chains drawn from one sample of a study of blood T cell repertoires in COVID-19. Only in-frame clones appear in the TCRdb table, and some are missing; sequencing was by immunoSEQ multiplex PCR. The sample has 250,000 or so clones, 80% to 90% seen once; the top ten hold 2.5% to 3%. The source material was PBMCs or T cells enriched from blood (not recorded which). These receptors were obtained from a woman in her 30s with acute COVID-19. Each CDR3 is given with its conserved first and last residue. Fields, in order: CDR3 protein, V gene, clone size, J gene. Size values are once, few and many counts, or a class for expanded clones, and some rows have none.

CDR3: CASSFSGGPLETQYF
V: TRBV11-2
size: NA
J: TRBJ2-5

CDR3: CASRAGITYEQYF
V: TRBV6-5
size: NA
J: TRBJ2-7

CDR3: CASSFPGTSGVTDDYEQYF
V: TRBV7-8
size: once
J: TRBJ2-7

CDR3: CASSLDYRDSLYQETQYF
V: TRBV7-9
size: once
J: TRBJ2-5

CDR3: CASSFRTGAFTEAFF
V: TRBV5-4
size: NA
J: TRBJ1-1

CDR3: CASSHVLRGRVNYGYTF
V: TRBV3-1/TRBV3-2
size: NA
J: TRBJ1-2

CDR3: CASSIRGEGARTEAFF
V: TRBV19
size: once
J: TRBJ1-1

CDR3: CASSPGQHANEKLFF
V: TRBV11-2
size: NA
J: TRBJ1-4

CDR3: CAWSRDRGRAGELFF
V: TRBV30
size: NA
J: TRBJ2-2

CDR3: CASSQVHGFTLGGNSPLHF
V: TRBV4-3
size: NA
J: TRBJ1-6

CDR3: CASTGEIRESNTEAFF
V: TRBV7-6
size: NA
J: TRBJ1-1

CDR3: CASSLRGREGPEAFF
V: TRBV11-2
size: NA
J: TRBJ1-1

CDR3: CAWSVGGGYDSPLHF
V: TRBV30
size: few
J: TRBJ1-6

CDR3: CASSQQGDNSPLHF
V: TRBV2
size: NA
J: TRBJ1-6

CDR3: CAIRSNTEAFF
V: TRBV10-3
size: NA
J: TRBJ1-1

CDR3: CASSLATGPYEQYF
V: TRBV11-2
size: NA
J: TRBJ2-7

CDR3: CAINIGGRDTEAFF
V: TRBV10-3
size: few
J: TRBJ1-1

CDR3: CASSQYRGFYGYTF
V: TRBV4-3
size: NA
J: TRBJ1-2

CDR3: CASSSDRGGGYTF
V: TRBV5-4
size: NA
J: TRBJ1-2

CDR3: CASSLGLAGEYEQYF
V: TRBV7-9
size: NA
J: TRBJ2-7

CDR3: CASTPDAPGQFF
V: TRBV6-5
size: NA
J: TRBJ2-1

CDR3: CASSQDLAETQETQYF
V: TRBV4-1
size: NA
J: TRBJ2-5

CDR3: CASSRDSGNTIYF
V: TRBV6-5
size: few
J: TRBJ1-3

CDR3: CASSLRGSNYGYTF
V: TRBV7-9
size: few
J: TRBJ1-2

CDR3: CASSQRRFRGNQPQHF
V: TRBV21-1
size: few
J: TRBJ1-5

CDR3: CASSLGPLDYSGNTIYF
V: TRBV5-1
size: once
J: TRBJ1-3

CDR3: CSVEGTESSPNYGYTF
V: TRBV29-1
size: NA
J: TRBJ1-2

CDR3: CASSESTLGQPQHF
V: TRBV10-1
size: NA
J: TRBJ1-5

CDR3: CASSQDRDRKDYGYTF
V: TRBV4-1
size: NA
J: TRBJ1-2

CDR3: CASSLTQNSPLHF
V: TRBV11-2
size: NA
J: TRBJ1-6

CDR3: CASSPFGLGEGAEAFF
V: TRBV18
size: NA
J: TRBJ1-1

CDR3: CASTGQANASPLHF
V: TRBV2
size: NA
J: TRBJ1-6

CDR3: CASSPGTGEAETQYF
V: TRBV11-3
size: NA
J: TRBJ2-5

CDR3: CASSMLRQGSYNEQFF
V: TRBV19
size: NA
J: TRBJ2-1

CDR3: CASSRGGATAPLHF
V: TRBV6-5
size: NA
J: TRBJ1-6

CDR3: CASSLSGGGEQFF
V: TRBV11-3
size: NA
J: TRBJ2-1

CDR3: CASSLDGLYNSPLHF
V: TRBV11-2
size: NA
J: TRBJ1-6

CDR3: CASSWRDSSTGELFF
V: TRBV7-2
size: NA
J: TRBJ2-2

CDR3: CATIQGSQETQYF
V: TRBV28
size: NA
J: TRBJ2-5

CDR3: CASIRGWSGNTIYF
V: TRBV19
size: NA
J: TRBJ1-3

CDR3: CASRDNRGLPNTEAFF
V: TRBV7-9
size: NA
J: TRBJ1-1

CDR3: CASRYRGGTEAFF
V: TRBV6-2/TRBV6-3
size: NA
J: TRBJ1-1

CDR3: CASSYGQEGGTEAFF
V: TRBV6-5
size: NA
J: TRBJ1-1

CDR3: CASSLGQGRVNEQFF
V: TRBV7-9
size: once
J: TRBJ2-1

CDR3: CASSLQGDRFF
V: TRBV3-1/TRBV3-2
size: NA
J: TRBJ2-1

CDR3: CASSAQGGTDTQYF
V: TRBV4-1
size: few
J: TRBJ2-3

CDR3: CASSPGVESGNTIYF
V: TRBV27
size: NA
J: TRBJ1-3

CDR3: CASSESWTGNTEAFF
V: TRBV10-1
size: NA
J: TRBJ1-1

CDR3: CASSIGKGTELNTEAFF
V: TRBV19
size: NA
J: TRBJ1-1